These T cell receptor beta chains were read from a single sample in a study of chemoradiotherapy in HPV16-positive cancers. The protocol was immunoSEQ multiplex PCR, while the TCRdb copy is restricted to in-frame clones and leaves out a portion. There are fewer than 20,000 clones in the sample; around 84% occur only once, and 3.7% lies in the top ten. Sequenced material: blood, taken from a patient who underwent chemoradiotherapy. These receptors originate from a human donor with HPV-associated anogenital cancer. The CDR3 runs from the conserved cysteine through the conserved F or W. D genes are given only for firm matches. The size field is filled for only some rows; it gives once, few, many or a size class.

>TRBV9|.|.|TRBJ2-7|12
CASSSQTDEQYF
TGTGCCAGCAGCTCCCAGACTGACGAGCAGTACTTC
>TRBV11-2|.|TRBD2|TRBJ2-2|18
CASSLGSSGYILTGELFF
TGTGCCAGCAGCTTAGGGTCTAGCGGTTATATATTGACCGGGGAGCTGTTTTTT
>TRBV27|.|.|TRBJ2-6|16
CASSLGSAVGANVLTF
TGTGCCAGCAGTTTGGGATCAGCGGTTGGGGCCAACGTCCTGACTTTC
>TRBV19|.|.|TRBJ1-3|14
CASIRQSSGNTIYF
TGTGCCAGTATCAGACAGTCTTCTGGAAACACCATATATTTT
>TRBV5-6|.|.|TRBJ2-7|11
CASSLGYEQYF
TGTGCCAGCAGCTTAGGGTACGAGCAGTACTTC
>TRBV14|.|.|TRBJ1-2|15
CASSQGPERNYGYTF
TGTGCCAGCAGCCAAGGACCCGAGCGGAACTATGGCTACACCTTC
>TRBV28|.|.|TRBJ1-6|15
CASSLLPFTDSPLHF
TGTGCCAGCAGTTTATTACCATTTACTGATTCACCCCTCCACTTT
>TRBV5-6|.|.|TRBJ1-2|13
CASTPPGIYGYTF
TGTGCCAGCACCCCTCCGGGAATCTATGGCTACACCTTC
>TRBV9|.|TRBD1|TRBJ1-4|17
CASSVGGAPAGGEKLFF
TGTGCCAGCAGCGTAGGAGGGGCCCCGGCAGGGGGTGAAAAACTGTTTTTT
>TRBV2|.|TRBD2|TRBJ2-5|12
CASGTRMETQYF
TGTGCCAGCGGGACTAGGATGGAGACCCAGTACTTC
>TRBV28|.|TRBD2|TRBJ2-5|14
CASSLDWEGETQYF
TGTGCCAGCAGTTTAGACTGGGAGGGCGAGACCCAGTACTTC
>TRBV19|.|TRBD1|TRBJ2-5|14
CASSVTGGQETQYF
TGTGCCAGTAGTGTGACAGGGGGGCAAGAGACCCAGTACTTC
>TRBV27|once|TRBD1|TRBJ2-7|12
CAISTGPYEQYF
TGTGCCATCTCGACAGGGCCGTACGAGCAGTACTTC
>TRBV5-1|once|TRBD1|TRBJ2-3|16
CASRTFGTGDTDTQYF
TGCGCCAGCAGAACCTTCGGGACAGGGGACACAGATACGCAGTATTTT
>TRBV7-6|.|.|TRBJ1-1|14
CASSLGLGDTEAFF
TGTGCCAGCAGCTTAGGTCTGGGGGACACTGAAGCTTTCTTT
>TRBV2|.|.|TRBJ1-1|14
CARSKGDGRTEAFF
TGTGCCAGGTCGAAGGGGGACGGGAGAACTGAAGCTTTCTTT
>TRBV5-1|.|.|TRBJ2-5|14
CASSVSGAPETQYF
TGCGCCAGCAGCGTGTCAGGGGCGCCAGAGACCCAGTACTTC